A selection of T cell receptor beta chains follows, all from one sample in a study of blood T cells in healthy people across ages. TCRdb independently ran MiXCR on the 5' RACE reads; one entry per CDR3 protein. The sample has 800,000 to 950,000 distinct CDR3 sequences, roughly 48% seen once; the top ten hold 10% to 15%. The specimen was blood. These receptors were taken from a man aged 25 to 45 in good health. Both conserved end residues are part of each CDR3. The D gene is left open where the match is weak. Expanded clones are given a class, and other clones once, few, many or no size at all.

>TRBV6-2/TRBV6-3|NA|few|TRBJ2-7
TGTGCCAGCAGTTCCATGACCTACGAGCAGTACTTC
CASSSMTYEQYF
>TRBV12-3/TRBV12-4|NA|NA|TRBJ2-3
TGTGCCAGCAGTAATACCGGGGGCAGGGGCACAGATACGCAGTATTTT
CASSNTGGRGTDTQYF
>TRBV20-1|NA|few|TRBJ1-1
TGCAGTGCTAGGGACCCCCGGAACACTGAAGCTTTCTTT
CSARDPRNTEAFF
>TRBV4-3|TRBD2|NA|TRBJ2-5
TGCGCCAGCAGCCAAGTTACCCTTATGCCGGGGGGACAAGAGACCCAGTACTTC
CASSQVTLMPGGQETQYF
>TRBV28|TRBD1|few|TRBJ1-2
TGTGCCAGCACCACGCCGGGACAGAACTATGGCTACACCTTC
CASTTPGQNYGYTF
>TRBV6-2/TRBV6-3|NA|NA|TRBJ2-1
TGTGCCAGCAGTTACGGGGGTGGACAAAATGAGCAGTTCTTC
CASSYGGGQNEQFF
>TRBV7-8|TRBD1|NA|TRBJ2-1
TGTGCCAGCAGCTTAGTAGGTCGGACAGGAACCTACAATGAGCAGTTCTTC
CASSLVGRTGTYNEQFF
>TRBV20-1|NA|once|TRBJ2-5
TGCAGTGCTACCCGGGATTACCAAGAGACCCAGTACTTC
CSATRDYQETQYF
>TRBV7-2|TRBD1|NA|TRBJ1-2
TGTGCCAGCAGCCCGCCACAGGGGTATGGCTACACCTTC
CASSPPQGYGYTF
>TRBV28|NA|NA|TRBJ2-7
TGTGCCAGTAGACCGAGGGGCTACGAGCAGTACTTC
CASRPRGYEQYF
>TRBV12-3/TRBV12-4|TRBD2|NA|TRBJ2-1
TGTGCCAGCAGACTGACGGCGGGGGGGGACAATGAGCAGTTCTTC
CASRLTAGGDNEQFF
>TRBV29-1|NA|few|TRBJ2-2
TGCAGCGTTGACAGGGTGGGCACCGGGGAGCTGTTTTTT
CSVDRVGTGELFF
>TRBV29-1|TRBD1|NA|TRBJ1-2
TGCAGCGTTGAAGGGGTACAGGGGCATGGCTACACCTTC
CSVEGVQGHGYTF
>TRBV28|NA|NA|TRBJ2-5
TGTGCCAGCAGTGCCCGAGCGCTCCAAGAGACCCAGTACTTC
CASSARALQETQYF
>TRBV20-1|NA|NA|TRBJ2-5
TGCAGTGCTAGTGAATATCGGGAGACCCAGTACTTC
CSASEYRETQYF
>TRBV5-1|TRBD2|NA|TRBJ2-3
TGCGCCAGCAGCTCCGTCACTAGCGGGGGGACTCTCAGCACAGATACGCAGTATTTT
CASSSVTSGGTLSTDTQYF
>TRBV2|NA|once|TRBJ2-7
TGTGCCAGCACCCTGGACGGCAGTTCTAATGAGCAGTACTTC
CASTLDGSSNEQYF
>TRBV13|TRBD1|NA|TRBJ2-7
TGTGCCAGCAGCTTAGTTGGACAGGGTCGTAGCGAGCAGTACTTC
CASSLVGQGRSEQYF
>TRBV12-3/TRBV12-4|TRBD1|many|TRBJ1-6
TGTGCCAGCAGTCGCTCAACGGGACAGGGGAATTCACCCCTCCACTTT
CASSRSTGQGNSPLHF
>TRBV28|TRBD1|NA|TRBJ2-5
TGTGCCAGCAGTACAGGGGGCACGAACAAAGAGACCCAGTACTTC
CASSTGGTNKETQYF
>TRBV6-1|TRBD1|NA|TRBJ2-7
TGTGCCAGCGCCTGGGACAGGCGGTACGAGCAGTACTTC
CASAWDRRYEQYF
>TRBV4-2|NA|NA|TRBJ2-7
TGTGCCAGCAGCCAGGGGTGGAAGGACGAGCAGTACTTC
CASSQGWKDEQYF
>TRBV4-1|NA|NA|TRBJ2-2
TGCGCCAGCAGCCAACAACAGGCCACCGGGGAGCTGTTTTTT
CASSQQQATGELFF
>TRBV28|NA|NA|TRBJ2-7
TGTGCCAGCAGTTTGCTGGAGACGCACGAGCAGTACTTC
CASSLLETHEQYF
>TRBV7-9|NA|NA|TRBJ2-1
TGTGCCAGCAGCCGACTAGGAGGTAGTGAGCAGTTCTTC
CASSRLGGSEQFF
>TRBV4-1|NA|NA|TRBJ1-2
TGCGCCAGCAGCCAAGCGGGAGGGGAGTATCTTGGCTACACCTTC
CASSQAGGEYLGYTF
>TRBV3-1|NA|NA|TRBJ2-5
TGTGTCAGCGCTACGCTCGGGGGTAGCGGCCCGTACCAAGAGACCCAGTACTTC
CVSATLGGSGPYQETQYF
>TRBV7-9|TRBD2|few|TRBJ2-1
TGTGCCAGCAGCTTAGACCGCCCTAGCGGGGCCTATTACAATGAGCAGTTCTTC
CASSLDRPSGAYYNEQFF
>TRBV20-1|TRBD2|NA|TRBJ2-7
TGCAGTGCGGACTCGGGACTAGCGGGGGGACTGAACGAGCAGTACTTC
CSADSGLAGGLNEQYF
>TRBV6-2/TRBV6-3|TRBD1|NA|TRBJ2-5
TGTGCCAGCAGTCCCGGGACAGGTGGCCAACAGTACTTC
CASSPGTGGQQYF
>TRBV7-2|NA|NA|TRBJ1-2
TGTGCCAGCAGCTCTTCCGTGGGGGGCTACACCTTC
CASSSSVGGYTF
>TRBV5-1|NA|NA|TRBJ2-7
TGCGCCAGCAGCACATGGGACGGAGGCGCCTACGAGCAGTACTTC
CASSTWDGGAYEQYF
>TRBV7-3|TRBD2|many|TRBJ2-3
TGTGCCAGCAGCCCCAGCGGGGGCACAGATACGCAGTATTTT
CASSPSGGTDTQYF
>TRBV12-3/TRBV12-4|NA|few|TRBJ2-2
TGTGCCAGCAGTTCTCGCGATGGAGGGGGCGGGGAGCTGTTTTTT
CASSSRDGGGGELFF
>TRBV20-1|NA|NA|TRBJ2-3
TGCAGTGCTAGAGGGGTTGCTAGCGTGAACACAGATACGCAGTATTTT
CSARGVASVNTDTQYF
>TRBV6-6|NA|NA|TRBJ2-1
TGTGCCAGCAGTTCCCCGACACCCCCTGGGTTCTTC
CASSSPTPPGFF
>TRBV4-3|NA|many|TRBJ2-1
TGCGCCAGCAGCCAAGTTGGGACCAAGCAGTTCTTC
CASSQVGTKQFF
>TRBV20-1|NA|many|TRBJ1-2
TGCAGTGCTAGAGATACGGGGGGCTATGGCTACACCTTC
CSARDTGGYGYTF
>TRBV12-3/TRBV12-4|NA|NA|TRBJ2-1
TGTGCCAGCAGTTGGGACCGCGGTACTGAGCAGTTCTTC
CASSWDRGTEQFF
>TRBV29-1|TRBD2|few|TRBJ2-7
TGCAGCGTTGTGGAGCGGGGTTCCTACGAGCAGTACTTC
CSVVERGSYEQYF
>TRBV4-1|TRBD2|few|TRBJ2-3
TGCGCCAGCAGCCAAGATATGGGACTAGCGGCAGATACGCAGTATTTT
CASSQDMGLAADTQYF
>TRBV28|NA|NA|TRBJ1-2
TGTGCCAGCAGTTTGGGGGTTAGCTATGGCTACACCTTC
CASSLGVSYGYTF